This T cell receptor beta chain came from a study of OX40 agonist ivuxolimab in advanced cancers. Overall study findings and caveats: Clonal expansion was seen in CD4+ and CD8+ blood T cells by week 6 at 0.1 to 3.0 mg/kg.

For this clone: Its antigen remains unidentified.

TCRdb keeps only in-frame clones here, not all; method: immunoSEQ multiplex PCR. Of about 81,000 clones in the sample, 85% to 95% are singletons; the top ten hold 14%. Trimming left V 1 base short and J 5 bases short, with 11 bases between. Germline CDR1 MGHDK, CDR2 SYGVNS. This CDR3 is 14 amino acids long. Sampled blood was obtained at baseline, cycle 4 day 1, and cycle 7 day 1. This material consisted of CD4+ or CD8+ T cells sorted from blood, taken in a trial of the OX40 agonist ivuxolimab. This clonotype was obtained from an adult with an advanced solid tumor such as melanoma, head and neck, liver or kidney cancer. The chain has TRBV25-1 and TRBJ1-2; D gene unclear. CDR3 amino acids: CASSEWSREYGYTF. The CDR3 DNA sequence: TGTGCCAGCAGTGAATGGTCGCGGGAGTATGGCTACACCTTC.